This entry describes one T cell receptor beta chain. Germline values: CDR1 KGHSH, CDR2 LQKENI. The CDR3 loop spans 14 amino acids. V was pared by 3 bases and J by 2 bases, with 11 bases between. The data belong to a study of blood T cell repertoires in COVID-19. At the level of the study: Acute and convalescent COVID-19 samples came from the United States, Italy and Spain. Sample material is recorded as cDNA or gDNA derived from T cells, B-cell-depleted T cells, or PBMCs.

In the authors' methods: By means of reference gene primer amplification, nucleated cell counts were estimated. TCRdb's copy holds only in-frame clones and misses some; the assay was immunoSEQ multiplex PCR. V and J calls and clone size come straight from that table; D and trimming were deduced from the DNA. This table holds some 100,000 clones, 81% found once. Sequenced input: peripheral blood. The genes are TRBV18 and TRBJ2-7, with D possibly matching TRBD2 (6 bases). The sequence came from a man of 80 years or more with active or convalescent COVID-19. The CDR3: CASSPGGGTYEQYF. The CDR3 DNA follows: TGTGCCAGCTCACCCGGGGGTGGAACCTACGAGCAGTACTTC. Filled out from reference TRBV18 and TRBJ2-7, the complete variable domain reads NAGVMQNPRHLVRRRGQEARLRCSPMKGHSHVYWYRQLPEEGLKFMVYLQKENIIDESGMPKERFSAEFPKEGPSILRIQQVVRGDSAAYFCASSPGGGTYEQYFGPGTRLTVT.